This T cell receptor (beta chain) stems from a study of long-term antiretroviral therapy in people with HIV. Study context: Samples from the earliest time points predate the 2015 immediate-ART recommendation by about a decade.

Points on this clone: Antigen specificity is unknown.

Before they underwent DNA extraction, samples held 1-10 million cryopreserved PBMC. Findings of the study overall: Clonal expansions arising prior to ART prevailed in the repertoire at every time point. Post-ART diversity increased but stayed below transplant donor controls.

CDR1 SGHTA and CDR2 FQGNSA come from the germline V gene. The CDR3 totals 13 residues. Trimming took 6 bases from V and 8 from J, leaving 15 bases between them. They ran version v3.0 of the immunoSEQ assay at survey level. Sequencing used immunoSEQ multiplex PCR; TCRdb keeps in-frame clones, though not all of them. The sample holds roughly 17,000 clones, approximately 81% seen once. The rearrangement joins TRBV7-2 to TRBJ2-3, with D possibly matching TRBD2 (5 bases). The TCR sequence derives from a woman in her forties or fifties with HIV. The starting material was unsorted PBMCs, obtained 0.3 years after starting antiretroviral therapy. Written as DNA, the CDR3 is TGTGCCAGCAGTGAGGACGACTACCGTACGCAGTATTTT. This translates into CASSEDDYRTQYF. The complete variable domain, with remaining parts taken from reference TRBV7-2 and TRBJ2-3, reads GAGVSQSPSNKVTEKGKDVELRCDPISGHTALYWYRQSLGQGLEFLIYFQGNSAPDKSGLPSDRFSAERTGGSVSTLTIQRTQQEDSAVYLCASSEDDYRTQYFGPGTRLTVL.